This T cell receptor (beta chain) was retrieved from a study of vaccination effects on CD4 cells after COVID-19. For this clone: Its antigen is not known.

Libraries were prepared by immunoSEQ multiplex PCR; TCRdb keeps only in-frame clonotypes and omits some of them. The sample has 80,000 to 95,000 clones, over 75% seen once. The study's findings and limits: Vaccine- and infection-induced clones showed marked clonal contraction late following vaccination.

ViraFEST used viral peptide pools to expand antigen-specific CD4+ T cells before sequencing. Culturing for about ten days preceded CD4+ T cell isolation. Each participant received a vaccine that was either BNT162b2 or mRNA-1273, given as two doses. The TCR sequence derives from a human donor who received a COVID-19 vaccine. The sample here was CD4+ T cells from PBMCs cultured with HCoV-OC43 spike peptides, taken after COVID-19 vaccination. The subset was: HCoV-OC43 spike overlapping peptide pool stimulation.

CDR3 sequence reads: CASSRTFAADTQYF. In nucleotides, the CDR3 is TGTGCCAGCAGCCGGACTTTTGCCGCCGATACGCAGTATTTT. The chain carries TRBV7-2 and TRBJ2-3, with a weak D call TRBD2 (5 bases). Germline-derived CDR1 and CDR2 are SGHTA and FQGNSA. The CDR3 loop spans 14 amino acids. V gave up 5 bases and J gave up 6 bases, with 15 bases separating them. Full variable domain (outside the CDR3, taken from reference TRBV7-2 and TRBJ2-3): GAGVSQSPSNKVTEKGKDVELRCDPISGHTALYWYRQSLGQGLEFLIYFQGNSAPDKSGLPSDRFSAERTGGSVSTLTIQRTQQEDSAVYLCASSRTFAADTQYFGPGTRLTVL.